A single sample gave rise to the 28 T cell receptor beta chains below, sequenced in a study of blood T cells in healthy people across ages. Together with a sample-barcoded 5' primer, a J-beta primer mix was included in a second PCR lasting about 6 to 11 cycles. TCRdb processed the 5' RACE reads anew with MiXCR; each CDR3 protein has one entry. The sample holds about 730,000 distinct CDR3 sequences, roughly 44% seen once. The material sequenced was blood. The receptors come from an older woman in good health.

The rearrangement joins TRBV5-1 to TRBJ2-1; tentatively, D is TRBD2 (6 bases). Trimming stripped 1 base from V and 3 bases from J, with 11 bases between. There are 15 residues in the CDR3. CDR1 is SGHRS and CDR2 is YFSETQ in the germline V gene. The CDR3 DNA sequence: TGCGCCAGCAGCTTGTCGGCGGACTACTACAATGAGCAGTTCTTC. Translating gives CASSLSADYYNEQFF.

This sequence joins TRBV4-1 and TRBJ2-6; 7 nucleotides line up with TRBD1. Trimming cost V 1 base and J 1 base; bases outside gene matches: 4. CDR3 length equals 17 residues. The germline gives CDR1 MGHRA, CDR2 YSYEKL. The DNA for the CDR3 is TGCGCCAGCAGCCAAGGATCAGGGGGATCTGGGGCCAACGTCCTGACTTTC. This codes for CASSQGSGGSGANVLTF.

The chain carries TRBV6-5 and TRBJ2-3; tentative D call: TRBD2 (6 bases). The CDR3 is 16 amino acids. Germline CDR1 MNHEY, CDR2 SVGAGI. Trimming pared 6 bases from V and 1 base from J, leaving 17 bases between. CDR3 loop: CASSRDSMTGTDTQYF. In DNA, the CDR3 is TGTGCCAGCAGCCGGGACTCCATGACGGGCACAGATACGCAGTATTTT.

V gene TRBV29-1 combines with J gene TRBJ2-5; the D is unclear. Trimming shortened V by 6 bases and J by 4 bases, and 15 bases separated the two germline ends. This CDR3 comprises 13 residues. Germline V gene sequence: CDR1 SQVTM, CDR2 ANQGSEA. The CDR3 nucleotides are TGCAGCGTCGGAATTATCCTCCCAGAGACCCAGTACTTC. Its translation is CSVGIILPETQYF.

This clonotype was found a few times. The V gene is TRBV4-1, the J gene TRBJ1-4, with D possibly being TRBD1 (6 bases). Between the trimmed V and J ends, which lost 0 bases and 3 bases, there was a span of 11 bases. Germline loops: CDR1 MGHRA, CDR2 YSYEKL. The CDR3 runs to 16 residues. CDR3 region: CASSQDQGPANEKLFF. The CDR3 DNA reads as TGCGCCAGCAGCCAAGATCAGGGGCCTGCTAATGAAAAACTGTTTTTT.

The sample holds many counts of this clonotype. The chain uses TRBV20-1 and TRBJ2-7; 8 bases agree with TRBD2. Germline V CDR1 and CDR2: DFQATT, SNEGSKA (reference sequence). This CDR3 has 14 amino acids. The junction had 9 bases not matched to a gene; V was cut back by 3 bases and J by 5 bases. The CDR3 bases are TGCAGTGCTAGCCCACTAGCGGTGGGGCACGAGCAGTACTTC. This encodes CSASPLAVGHEQYF.

This chain links TRBV29-1 with TRBJ1-4; no reliable D call. Trimming removed 0 bases from V and 0 bases from J, with 8 bases in between. CDR1 SQVTM and CDR2 ANQGSEA come from the germline V gene. This CDR3 comprises 15 residues. In DNA, the CDR3 is TGCAGCGTTGAAGATCTAGGCGCAACTAATGAAAAACTGTTTTTT. Residues: CSVEDLGATNEKLFF.

This clonotype was seen a handful of times. The chain combines TRBV12-3 or TRBV12-4 with TRBJ2-7; 9 bases map to TRBD2. The CDR3 is made up of 15 amino acids. Losses at the gene ends were 3 bases for V and 3 bases for J; bases not matched to a gene: 6. In DNA form, the CDR3 reads TGTGCCAGCAGTTTTCGGGAGCGGGGGGTCTACGAGCAGTACTTC. It specifies CASSFRERGVYEQYF.

The rearrangement links TRBV4-1 to TRBJ1-4; tentative D call: TRBD1 (6 bases). The ends were cut back, 4 bases at V and 3 bases at J, with 9 bases in the middle. CDR1 and CDR2 from the germline V gene are MGHRA and YSYEKL. The CDR3 totals 14 residues. Here the CDR3 DNA reads TGCGCCAGCAGCCGACAGGACCCTAATGAAAAACTGTTTTTT. Translating it yields CASSRQDPNEKLFF.

This clonotype was observed a few times. The chain carries TRBV13 and TRBJ1-1; 7 bases match TRBD1. Germline assignment: CDR1 PRHDT and CDR2 FYEKMQ (reference sequence). Trimming removed 1 base from V and 5 bases from J; junction bases left unmatched: 4. The CDR3 is made up of 14 amino acids. The CDR3 nucleotides are TGTGCCAGCAGCTTAGCAGACAGGGCGACTGAAGCTTTCTTT. As protein: CASSLADRATEAFF.

The rearrangement uses TRBV2 and TRBJ2-1; 7 nucleotides agree with TRBD2. The J segment lost 9 bases and the V segment lost 7 bases, leaving 6 bases of the junction unmatched. The CDR3 has 12 residues. Germline loops: CDR1 SNHLY, CDR2 FYNNEI. The CDR3 loop is CASTTLAAEQFF. CDR3 sequence (DNA): TGTGCCAGCACTACTCTAGCGGCTGAGCAGTTCTTC.

The chain recombines TRBV9 with TRBJ2-3; 8 bases are shared with TRBD2. This CDR3 is built from 16 residues. The germline V gene has CDR1 SGDLS and CDR2 YYNGEE. V trimming: 0 bases; J trimming: 0 bases; junction bases outside the gene matches: 3. The CDR3 loop reads CASSVGAGDSTDTQYF. The CDR3 DNA follows: TGTGCCAGCAGCGTAGGAGCGGGGGATAGCACAGATACGCAGTATTTT.

Worth noting for this clonotype: This could be a read error, since a much larger clone is one nucleotide away. The rearrangement links TRBV29-1 to TRBJ1-2; D may be TRBD1 (5 bases). The CDR3 loop spans 11 amino acids. Trimming shortened V by 7 bases and J by 10 bases, and 16 bases separated the two germline ends. Germline CDR1 is SQVTM and CDR2 is ANQGSEA. CDR3 amino acids: CSALNLGDYTF. In DNA, the CDR3 is TGCAGCGCCCTCAACCTGGGGGACTACACCTTC.

CDR3 coding DNA: TGCAGTGCTAGTGACGGGGGGGTCCATGAGCAGTTCTTC. Translating gives CSASDGGVHEQFF. The rearrangement links TRBV20-1 to TRBJ2-1; 8 bases fit TRBD2. CDR1 DFQATT and CDR2 SNEGSKA come from the germline V gene (reference sequence). J lost 8 bases, V lost 3 bases, and 6 bases had no gene match. This CDR3 is 13 amino acids long.

The rearrangement joins TRBV14 to TRBJ2-7; no reliable D call. CDR3 length: 16 residues. The germline CDR1 and CDR2 sequences are SGHDN and FVKESK. The V gene lost 2 bases and the J gene lost 2 bases, with 16 bases spanning the gap. The CDR3 reads CASSQFPIRPTYEQYF. CDR3 in DNA: TGTGCCAGCAGCCAATTCCCCATTAGGCCCACCTACGAGCAGTACTTC.

This clonotype came up a few times. The chain is built from TRBV6-1 and TRBJ2-3; 9 positions match TRBD1. Germline lookup yields CDR1 MNHNS and CDR2 SASEGT. The CDR3 length is 15 residues. V lost 7 bases, J lost 4 bases, and 9 bases stayed unmatched. CDR3 DNA sequence: TGTGCCAGCAATACACCGGGACAGGGTCCAGATACGCAGTATTTT. Its protein product is CASNTPGQGPDTQYF.

This chain links TRBV6-6 with TRBJ2-5; either TRBD1 or TRBD2 may fit D (6 bases each). The CDR3 runs to 14 residues. V was shortened by 6 bases and J by 11 bases, with 22 bases between the two germline ends. Germline CDR1 reads MNHNY; CDR2 reads SVGAGI (reference sequence). The CDR3 protein is CASREGGSYNEQYF. The CDR3 bases are TGTGCCAGCAGGGAAGGGGGGTCGTACAATGAGCAGTACTTC.

The table lists this clonotype with many counts. The rearrangement links TRBV29-1 to TRBJ1-1, with 9 bases aligning to TRBD1. The CDR3 runs to 13 residues. Germline CDR1 reads SQVTM; CDR2 reads ANQGSEA. V trimming: 7 bases; J trimming: 4 bases; junction bases outside the gene matches: 7. CDR3 coding DNA: TGCAGCGGGACAGGGGTAGGGGCCACTGAAGCTTTCTTT. Protein product: CSGTGVGATEAFF.

Only a few counts were recorded for this clonotype. The CDR3 bases are TGTGCCAGCAGCCCTATCCCGAGGGACAGGGGGCGGACAGATACGCAGTATTTT. Its protein is CASSPIPRDRGRTDTQYF. J is TRBJ2-3 and V is TRBV21-1; TRBD1 was called by the table and not checked on the DNA. TRBV21-1 is a pseudogene locus. The CDR3 consists of 18 residues.

Comments on this clonotype: An end of the junction differs from the germline gene, which may be a read error. This chain connects TRBV29-1 to TRBJ2-1, with 14 bases fitting TRBD2. Germline V gives CDR1 SQVTM, CDR2 ANQGSEA. This CDR3 comprises 15 residues. CDR3 DNA sequence: TGCAGCGTTGACACAAGACTAGCGGGAGGGAATGAGCGGTTCTTC. As protein: CSVDTRLAGGNERFF.

In its sample, this clonotype was seen once. The chain recombines TRBV2 with TRBJ2-7, with D unresolved. The closer fit of TRBJ2-5 to the DNA end suggests the J call may be wrong. The CDR3 runs 13 residues. Germline V gene lookup returns CDR1 SNHLY and CDR2 FYNNEI. The CDR3 coding sequence is TGTGCCAGCAGGGAGTGGGCCCAAGAGACCCAGTACTTC. Protein: CASREWAQETQYF.

This clonotype came up many times. The chain recombines TRBV20-1 with TRBJ1-5; D is unclear. This CDR3 spans 12 amino acids. Germline CDR1 reads DFQATT; CDR2 reads SNEGSKA (reference sequence). V lost 3 bases to trimming and J lost 4 bases, with 7 bases between them. CDR3 nucleotide sequence: TGCAGTGCTAGTTCCGGGAATCAGCCCCAGCATTTT. It is translated as CSASSGNQPQHF.

This clonotype was counted only a few times. The V call is TRBV2, the J call TRBJ1-5; weak D call: TRBD1 (5 bases). Trimming pared 6 bases from V and 2 bases from J, leaving 14 bases between. The V gene's germline CDR1 is SNHLY and CDR2 FYNNEI. The CDR3 is made up of 15 amino acids. CDR3 protein: CASRQRGGGNQPQHF. For the CDR3, the DNA is TGTGCCAGCAGACAAAGGGGCGGGGGCAATCAGCCCCAGCATTTT.

J is TRBJ2-5 and V is TRBV6-1; 10 bases fit TRBD2. The CDR3 loop spans 14 amino acids. Germline V CDR1 and CDR2: MNHNS, SASEGT. J gave up 5 bases and V 10 bases, and 10 bases lay outside the gene matches. CDR3 sequence reads: CATQREGAWETQYF. The CDR3, as DNA: TGTGCCACCCAGCGGGAGGGCGCATGGGAGACCCAGTACTTC.

As concerns this clonotype: Possible read error: a much larger clone is one base away. DNA for the CDR3: TGCAGTGCTCGTCGAGGGGCCTCTAGTGGGGCAGATACGCAGTATTTT. Protein product: CSARRGASSGADTQYF. The chain combines TRBV20-1 with TRBJ2-3; D possibly matches TRBD1 or TRBD2 (5 bases each). CDR1 and CDR2 (germline): DFQATT, SNEGSKA (reference sequence). Trimming pared 5 bases from V and 4 bases from J, leaving 22 bases between. CDR3 length: 16 amino acids.

This clonotype was counted only a few times. This chain connects TRBV3-1 to TRBJ1-1; 7 bases map to TRBD1. This CDR3 comprises 14 residues. The V gene end was trimmed by 4 bases and the J gene end by 10 bases; junction bases not matched to a gene: 12. Per germline, CDR1 LGHDT and CDR2 YNNKEL (reference sequence). The CDR3 DNA reads as TGTGCCAGCAGCCTCTACGGGACAGAGTCTGGAGCTTTCTTT. Translating gives CASSLYGTESGAFF.

The chain carries TRBV18 and TRBJ1-1; possibly TRBD1 for D (5 bases). CDR3 length: 14 residues. V was shortened by 4 bases and J by 4 bases, with 13 bases between the two germline ends. The germline CDR1 and CDR2 sequences are KGHSH and LQKENI. CDR3 in amino acids: CASSRDVEGTEAFF. The CDR3 DNA reads as TGTGCCAGCTCACGGGACGTGGAAGGCACTGAAGCTTTCTTT. Using reference TRBV18 and TRBJ1-1 for the parts outside the CDR3, the full variable domain is NAGVMQNPRHLVRRRGQEARLRCSPMKGHSHVYWYRQLPEEGLKFMVYLQKENIIDESGMPKERFSAEFPKEGPSILRIQQVVRGDSAAYFCASSRDVEGTEAFFGQGTRLTVV.

V gene TRBV18 combines with J gene TRBJ1-4, with no clear D. Germline values: CDR1 KGHSH, CDR2 LQKENI. The CDR3 contains 15 residues. Trimming cost V 2 bases and J 7 bases, with 14 bases left between them. Here the CDR3 reads CASSPTTVDPEKLFF. The CDR3 DNA is TGTGCCAGCTCACCAACGACTGTGGACCCTGAAAAACTGTTTTTT.